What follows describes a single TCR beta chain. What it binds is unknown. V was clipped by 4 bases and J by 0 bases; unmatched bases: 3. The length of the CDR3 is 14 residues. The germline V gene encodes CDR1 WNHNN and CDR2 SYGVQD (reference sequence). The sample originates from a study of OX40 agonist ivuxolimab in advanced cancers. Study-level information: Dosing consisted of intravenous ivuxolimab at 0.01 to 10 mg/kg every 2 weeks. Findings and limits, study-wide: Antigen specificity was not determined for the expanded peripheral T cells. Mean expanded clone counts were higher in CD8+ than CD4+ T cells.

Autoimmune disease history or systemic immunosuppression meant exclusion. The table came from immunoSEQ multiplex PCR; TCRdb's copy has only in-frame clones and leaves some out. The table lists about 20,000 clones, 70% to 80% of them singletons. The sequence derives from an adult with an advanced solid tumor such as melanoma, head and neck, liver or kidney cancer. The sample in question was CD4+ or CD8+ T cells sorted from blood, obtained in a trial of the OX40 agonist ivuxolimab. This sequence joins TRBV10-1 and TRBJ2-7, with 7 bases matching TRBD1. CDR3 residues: CASSGRQGSYEQYF. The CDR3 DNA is TGCGCCAGCAGTGGGAGACAGGGCTCCTACGAGCAGTACTTC.